What follows are 28 T cell receptor beta chains derived from one specimen sequenced in a study of blood T cell repertoires in COVID-19. Assay: immunoSEQ multiplex PCR; the TCRdb copy retains only in-frame clones and omits some. The sample has about half a million clones; 80% to 90% are singletons. The specimen was peripheral blood. The receptor set was obtained from a human donor in a cohort sampled during active COVID-19.

V is TRBV6-4 and J is TRBJ2-1; 9 bases align to TRBD1. In germline, CDR1 is MRHNA, CDR2 SNTAGT. The CDR3 is 17 residues long. J gave up 7 bases and V 0 bases, and 10 bases lay outside the gene matches. The DNA of the CDR3 is TGTGCCAGCAGTGACTCATTTTCCGGGACAGGGAGAAATGAGCAGTTCTTC. Translation gives CASSDSFSGTGRNEQFF.

The V and J genes are TRBV5-1 and TRBJ2-7; no firm D call. The CDR3 is made up of 13 amino acids. Trimming cost V 2 bases and J 3 bases, with 9 bases left between them. Germline V gene sequence: CDR1 SGHRS, CDR2 YFSETQ. CDR3 region: CASSFQTNYEQYF. The CDR3 DNA reads TGCGCCAGCAGCTTTCAAACAAACTACGAGCAGTACTTC. Variable domain in full (rest from reference TRBV5-1 and TRBJ2-7): KAGVTQTPRYLIKTRGQQVTLSCSPISGHRSVSWYQQTPGQGLQFLFEYFSETQRNKGNFPGRFSGRQFSNSRSEMNVSTLELGDSALYLCASSFQTNYEQYFGPGTRLTVT.

The chain employs TRBV6-4 and TRBJ2-2; TRBD1 matches 8 bases. CDR3 size: 14 residues. J gave up 5 bases and V 3 bases, and 2 bases lay outside the gene matches. The V gene's germline CDR1 is MRHNA and CDR2 SNTAGT. CDR3 amino acids: CASSERTGTGELFF. CDR3 nucleotide sequence: TGTGCCAGCAGTGAGAGGACAGGGACCGGGGAGCTGTTTTTT.

J is TRBJ2-1 and V is TRBV21-1; the table's D gene call, TRBD1, was not cross checked with the DNA. TRBV21-1 is labeled a pseudogene. CDR3 length: 15 residues. The DNA for the CDR3 is TGTGCCAGCAGCAAACCCCGTAACAGGGGCCGAGAGCAGTTCTTC. Encoded protein: CASSKPRNRGREQFF.

The CDR3 DNA is TGTGCCGGTACCACAGAAGACTATGGCTACACCTTC. It is translated as CAGTTEDYGYTF. This sequence joins TRBV7-9 and TRBJ1-2; D not certain. This CDR3 is 12 amino acids long. Germline V gene data show CDR1 as SEHNR and CDR2 as FQNEAQ (reference sequence). V was shortened by 11 bases and J by 3 bases, with 13 bases between the two germline ends.

The V gene is TRBV2, the J gene TRBJ2-5, with 9 nucleotides matching TRBD2. This CDR3 is built from 17 residues. Germline V CDR1 and CDR2: SNHLY, FYNNEI. V was clipped by 1 base and J by 1 base; unmatched bases: 7. DNA for the CDR3: TGTGCCAGCAGTGAAGTATGGACTAGCGACTTCCAAGAGACCCAGTACTTC. This gives the protein CASSEVWTSDFQETQYF.

This sequence joins TRBV3-1 (or the pseudogene TRBV3-2) and TRBJ1-5; D is unclear. Per germline, CDR1 LGHDT and CDR2 YNNKEL (reference sequence). Trimming took off 5 bases at V and 2 bases at J, with 10 bases between the two ends. The CDR3 runs to 14 residues. In DNA, the CDR3 is TGTGCCAGCAGCTTGCGCCCTGGCAATCAGCCCCAGCATTTT. Translation: CASSLRPGNQPQHF.

In this sample, this clone turned up once. The chain combines TRBV5-8 with TRBJ1-3, with a tentative D call TRBD1 (5 bases). CDR1 is SGHTS, CDR2 YDEGEE, per germline. The length of the CDR3 is 14 residues. The germline V and J ends were trimmed by 4 bases and 0 bases, with 8 bases remaining between them. The CDR3 is CASSGGSSGNTIYF. In nucleotides, the CDR3 is TGTGCCAGCAGCGGGGGGAGCTCTGGAAACACCATATATTTT.

J is TRBJ1-6 and V is TRBV30, with D perhaps TRBD1 (6 bases). There are 15 residues in the CDR3. CDR1 and CDR2 from the germline V gene are GTSNPN and SVGIG (reference sequence). The V gene lost 0 bases and the J gene lost 7 bases, with 13 bases spanning the gap. The CDR3 DNA reads TGTGCCTGGAGTGTCGGGATCAGGGGCAATTCACCCCTCCACTTT. It is translated as CAWSVGIRGNSPLHF.

The chain joins TRBV5-4 to TRBJ2-1, with 10 bases matching TRBD2. Trimming cost V 0 bases and J 3 bases; bases outside gene matches: 0. Germline V gene sequence: CDR1 SGHNT, CDR2 YYREEE (reference sequence). The CDR3 spans 15 residues. CDR3 protein: CASSLASGSYNEQFF. The CDR3 DNA follows: TGTGCCAGCAGCTTGGCTAGCGGGAGCTACAATGAGCAGTTCTTC.

This clone was observed a single time. The chain carries TRBV29-1 and TRBJ2-3, with 9 bases fitting TRBD2. This CDR3 comprises 14 residues. The V segment lost 4 bases and the J segment 5 bases; nucleotides outside the gene matches: 7. CDR1 is SQVTM, CDR2 ANQGSEA, per germline. CDR3 amino acids: CSVAGGRAGDTQYF. The CDR3 nucleotides read TGCAGCGTTGCCGGCGGGAGGGCCGGAGATACGCAGTATTTT.

The table lists this clone with a few counts. This chain joins TRBV2 and TRBJ1-4; 7 bases map to TRBD1. Germline assignment: CDR1 SNHLY and CDR2 FYNNEI. V gave up 6 bases and J gave up 8 bases; unmatched junction bases: 6. The CDR3 covers 13 residues. The DNA of the CDR3 is TGTGCCAGCAGGGCCGAACAGGGGGAAAAACTGTTTTTT. It codes for CASRAEQGEKLFF.

In this sample, this clone turned up once. V and J are TRBV10-3 and TRBJ2-7; possible D gene TRBD2, 5 bases. V was cut by 3 bases and J by 5 bases, with 17 bases left in between. Germline V CDR1 and CDR2: ENHRY, SYGVKD. The length of the CDR3 is 15 residues. The chain's CDR3 is CAISDAGFLGNEQYF. The DNA for the CDR3 is TGTGCCATCAGTGATGCGGGCTTTTTAGGGAACGAGCAGTACTTC.

This clone was counted between two and nine times. The chain couples TRBV4-1 to TRBJ2-7, with 12 bases aligning to TRBD2. V lost 2 bases and J lost 5; bases outside the gene matches: 4. This CDR3 comprises 15 residues. Germline loops: CDR1 MGHRA, CDR2 YSYEKL. CDR3 bases: TGCGCCAGCAGCCAACCTAGCGGGAGGGGCAACGAGCAGTACTTC. This sequence encodes CASSQPSGRGNEQYF.

This chain connects TRBV7-9 to TRBJ2-7; 8 bases agree with TRBD2. V trimming: 5 bases; J trimming: 3 bases; junction bases outside the gene matches: 9. Germline-derived CDR1 and CDR2 are SEHNR and FQNEAQ (reference sequence). The CDR3 has 15 residues. As DNA, the CDR3 is TGTGCCAGCAGCGCAGGCGAACTAGCGGACTACGAGCAGTACTTC. This sequence encodes CASSAGELADYEQYF.

The chain recombines TRBV11-3 with TRBJ2-1, with a tentative D call TRBD1 (6 bases). V dropped 1 base and J dropped 3 bases, with 10 bases sitting between them. Germline-derived CDR1 and CDR2 are SGHNT and YENEEA. The CDR3 consists of 15 residues. CDR3 sequence: CASSLGQDNYNEQFF. The CDR3 coding sequence is TGTGCCAGCAGCTTAGGACAGGATAACTACAATGAGCAGTTCTTC.

The chain carries TRBV4-1 and TRBJ1-2, with 8 bases lining up with TRBD1. Germline-derived CDR1 and CDR2 are MGHRA and YSYEKL. This CDR3 comprises 14 residues. V gave up 8 bases and J gave up 6 bases; unmatched junction bases: 11. The CDR3 loop reads CASGQGDHGDGYTF. The CDR3 nucleotides read TGCGCCAGCGGACAGGGAGATCATGGGGATGGCTACACCTTC.

The chain uses TRBV9 and TRBJ2-2; D call uncertain. Germline-derived CDR1 and CDR2 are SGDLS and YYNGEE. The V end lost 7 bases, the J end lost 2 bases, and 15 bases lay between the germline ends. The CDR3 totals 15 residues. The CDR3 reads CASGRLTGNTGELFF. CDR3 nucleotide sequence: TGTGCCAGCGGTAGACTGACCGGTAACACCGGGGAGCTGTTTTTT.

The rearrangement uses TRBV2 and TRBJ1-3; D not resolved. Trimming cost V 10 bases and J 9 bases, with 19 bases left between them. Germline values: CDR1 SNHLY, CDR2 FYNNEI. The CDR3 length is 13 residues. The DNA for the CDR3 is TGTGCCATAACGCCGTCCGGGTTGTCCACCATATATTTT. Protein: CAITPSGLSTIYF.

The CDR3 region is CASSLEGQGTEAFF. As DNA, the CDR3 is TGTGCCAGCAGCTTAGAGGGGCAGGGCACTGAAGCTTTCTTT. The J gene is TRBJ1-1, the V gene TRBV11-3, with D possibly TRBD1 on 5 matching bases. V was trimmed by 0 bases and J by 4 bases, leaving 9 bases between them. The CDR3 consists of 14 residues. Looked up from germline, CDR1 is SGHNT and CDR2 is YENEEA.

The J gene is TRBJ1-1, the V gene TRBV28; possibly TRBD1 for D (5 bases). V was pared by 10 bases and J by 1 base, with 13 bases between. The CDR3 loop spans 13 amino acids. CDR1 and CDR2 (germline): MDHEN, SYDVKM. CDR3 bases: TGTGCCATCCGGGCAGGGCGGAACACTGAAGCTTTCTTT. Translated, it gives CAIRAGRNTEAFF.

The V gene is TRBV24-1, the J gene TRBJ2-3; no definite D call. Germline lookup yields CDR1 KGHDR and CDR2 SFDVKD. Trimming pared 8 bases from V and 4 bases from J, leaving 12 bases between. The CDR3 consists of 13 residues. The CDR3 DNA reads as TGTGCCACCAATCAACCCCCGGCAGATACGCAGTATTTT. Amino acids: CATNQPPADTQYF.

The rearrangement joins TRBV6-1 to TRBJ2-1, with D possibly TRBD2 on 6 matching bases. This CDR3 region has 13 residues. V lost 1 base to trimming and J lost 10 bases, with 11 bases between them. Germline V gene data show CDR1 as MNHNS and CDR2 as SASEGT. CDR3 nucleotides: TGTGCCAGCAGTGAAGGGCGGGGTAGAGAGCAGTTCTTC. Its protein product is CASSEGRGREQFF.

This rearrangement joins TRBV19 to TRBJ1-4; possibly TRBD1 for D (5 bases). With 5 bases removed from V and 2 bases from J, the gap between germline ends came to 12 bases. This CDR3 contains 15 residues. Germline-derived CDR1 and CDR2 are LNHDA and SQIVND (reference sequence). The CDR3 loop is CASSSHRSTNEKLFF. The CDR3 DNA reads as TGTGCCAGTAGTTCCCACAGGTCGACTAATGAAAAACTGTTTTTT.

Comments on this clone: At the DNA level, this CDR3 is encoded by other sequences in the same sample as well. The chain joins TRBV19 to TRBJ1-2; D ambiguous. V was trimmed by 0 bases and J by 4 bases, leaving 6 bases between them. This CDR3 region has 13 residues. Germline assignment: CDR1 LNHDA and CDR2 SQIVND (reference sequence). The CDR3 nucleotides read TGTGCCAGTAGTATAGACAGGCTCTATGGCTACACCTTC. Protein product: CASSIDRLYGYTF.

The V and J genes are TRBV7-2 and TRBJ2-7, with D uncertain. The V gene's germline CDR1 is SGHTA and CDR2 FQGNSA. CDR3 length: 16 amino acids. Trimming stripped 5 bases from V and 2 bases from J, with 19 bases between. The CDR3 DNA reads TGTGCCAGCAGCCCGCTCCCGAGTATCCCCCCCTACGAGCAGTACTTC. Translation: CASSPLPSIPPYEQYF. The complete variable domain, with remaining parts taken from reference TRBV7-2 and TRBJ2-7, reads GAGVSQSPSNKVTEKGKDVELRCDPISGHTALYWYRQSLGQGLEFLIYFQGNSAPDKSGLPSDRFSAERTGGSVSTLTIQRTQQEDSAVYLCASSPLPSIPPYEQYFGPGTRLTVT.

This chain links TRBV7-3 with TRBJ1-1; a possible D gene is TRBD1 (5 bases). This CDR3 is built from 13 residues. Trimming pared 5 bases from V and 5 bases from J, leaving 12 bases between. Germline loops: CDR1 SGHTA, CDR2 FQGTGA. CDR3 protein: CASSPQGLTEAFF. For the CDR3, the DNA is TGTGCCAGCAGCCCCCAGGGTCTAACTGAAGCTTTCTTT.

This clone showed up just once. The chain has TRBV7-9 and TRBJ2-1; 10 bases align to TRBD2. With V trimmed by 0 bases and J by 9 bases, 8 bases remained unmatched. The CDR3 extends over 16 amino acids. Germline CDR1 is SEHNR and CDR2 is FQNEAQ (reference sequence). CDR3 DNA sequence: TGTGCCAGCAGCTTAGCCGGAGCGGGAGGGGTGGCTGAGCAGTTCTTC. It specifies CASSLAGAGGVAEQFF.